Detailed here is one T cell receptor (beta chain). No antigen is known for it. This CDR3 contains 12 residues. Germline V gene sequence: CDR1 LNHNV, CDR2 YYDKDF (reference sequence). The ends were cut back, 0 bases at V and 4 bases at J, with 3 bases in the middle. This entry is derived from a study of T cell repertoires in ileal Crohn's disease. About the research overall: Patients had a median approximately 7.3-year disease duration, and approximately 35% were active smokers. Every patient was operated on for stricturing (approximately 60%) or penetrating (around 40%) complications. Postoperative therapy was given to about half: 11 thiopurines, roughly 18 anti-TNF agents. The study's findings and limits: Clonal expansions were more frequent in active smokers than non-smokers at surgery.

Method: immunoSEQ multiplex PCR; TCRdb's copy keeps in-frame clones and lacks some. This repertoire shows over 1,500 clones, 80% to 90% found once; its top ten account for approximately 10%. The sample taken for sequencing was ileal tissue. This receptor was identified in an adult with Crohn's disease. The chain joins TRBV15 to TRBJ1-2; D remains ambiguous. The CDR3 DNA follows: TGTGCCACCAGCAGAGACATCTATGGCTACACCTTC. Translation: CATSRDIYGYTF.